This T cell receptor beta chain was captured in a study of T cell responses to AZD1222 COVID-19 vaccine. The assay was immunoSEQ multiplex PCR, and TCRdb's table has in-frame clones only and misses some. The sample carries some 190,000 clones, 80% to 90% recorded once. CDR1 is MNHEY, CDR2 SVGEGT, per germline. V dropped 0 bases and J dropped 4; count of bases not matched to a gene: 6. This CDR3 is 18 amino acids long. Comment on this clone: Its specificity is unknown.

Study-wide results and limits: Baseline antibody screening turned up just a handful of seropositive AZD1222 recipients.

The sequenced sample was peripheral blood, obtained on day 0 of AZD1222 vaccination. The TCR was taken from an adult in good health. The V and J genes are TRBV6-2 or TRBV6-3 and TRBJ2-1; 13 bases align to TRBD2. The CDR3 coding sequence is TGTGCCAGCAGTTACTCACTAGCGGGGGGGGCCGGTTACAATGAGCAGTTCTTC. Protein sequence: CASSYSLAGGAGYNEQFF.